The following is a T cell receptor beta chain sequence with its context. The data were taken from a study of T cell responses to AZD1222 COVID-19 vaccine. The germline V gene has CDR1 GTSNPN and CDR2 SVGIG (reference sequence). This CDR3 comprises 15 residues. V lost 3 bases, J lost 5 bases, and 6 bases stayed unmatched. This table comes from immunoSEQ multiplex PCR, and its TCRdb copy is limited to in-frame clones, with some not included. Here the sample spans some 190,000 clones, around 88% being singletons. The TCR originated in an adult in good health. This chain joins TRBV30 and TRBJ2-1, with 11 bases aligning to TRBD2. The material sequenced was peripheral blood, taken on day 0 of AZD1222 vaccination. In DNA form, the CDR3 reads TGTGCCTGGAGCCCCGGGACTAGCGGTCACAATGAGCAGTTCTTC. This sequence encodes CAWSPGTSGHNEQFF.